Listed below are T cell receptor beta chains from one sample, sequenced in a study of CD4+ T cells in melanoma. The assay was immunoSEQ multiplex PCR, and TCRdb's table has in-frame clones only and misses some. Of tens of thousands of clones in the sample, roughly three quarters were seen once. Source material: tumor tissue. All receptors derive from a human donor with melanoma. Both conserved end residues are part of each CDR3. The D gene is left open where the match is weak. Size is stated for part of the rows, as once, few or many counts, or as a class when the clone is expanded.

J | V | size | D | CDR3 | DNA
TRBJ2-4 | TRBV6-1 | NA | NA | CASSEAPVAKNIQYF | TGTGCCAGCAGTGAAGCGCCAGTAGCCAAAAACATTCAGTACTTC
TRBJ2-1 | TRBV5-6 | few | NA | CASSFYAYNEQFF | TGTGCCAGCAGCTTTTACGCCTACAATGAGCAGTTCTTC
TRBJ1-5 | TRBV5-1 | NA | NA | CASSLGLGDQPQHF | TGCGCCAGCAGCTTGGGCCTCGGGGATCAGCCCCAGCATTTT
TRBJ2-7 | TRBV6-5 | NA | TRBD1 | CASSAGTGDYEQYF | TGTGCCAGCAGTGCCGGGACAGGGGACTACGAGCAGTACTTC
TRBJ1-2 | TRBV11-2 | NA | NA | CASSSSKGDYGYTF | TGTGCCAGCAGCTCGTCGAAGGGCGACTATGGCTACACCTTC
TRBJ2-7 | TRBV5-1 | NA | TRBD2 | CASSSGTSGPYEQYF | TGCGCCAGCAGCTCTGGGACTAGCGGCCCCTACGAGCAGTACTTC
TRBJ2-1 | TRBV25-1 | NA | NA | CASSALLGFGSYNEQFF | TGTGCCAGCAGCGCCCTTCTTGGTTTTGGGTCCTACAATGAGCAGTTCTTC
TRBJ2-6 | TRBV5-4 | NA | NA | CASSPSGLPGANVLTF | TGTGCCAGCAGCCCAAGTGGCCTTCCTGGGGCCAACGTCCTGACTTTC
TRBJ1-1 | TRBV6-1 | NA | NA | CASSAAVGTEAFF | TGTGCCAGCAGTGCGGCCGTCGGGACTGAAGCTTTCTTT
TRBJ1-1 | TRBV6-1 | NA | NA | CASSEWGRNTEAFF | TGTGCCAGCAGTGAATGGGGGAGGAACACTGAAGCTTTCTTT
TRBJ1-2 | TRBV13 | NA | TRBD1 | CASSLGTGYGYTF | TGTGCCAGCAGCTTAGGGACAGGGTACGGCTACACCTTC
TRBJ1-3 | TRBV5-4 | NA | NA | CASSLAGASSGNTIYF | TGTGCCAGCAGCTTGGCGGGGGCGAGCTCTGGAAACACCATATATTTT
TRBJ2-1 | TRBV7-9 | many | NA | CASSSERNFNEQFF | TGTGCCAGCAGCTCCGAAAGAAATTTCAATGAGCAGTTCTTC
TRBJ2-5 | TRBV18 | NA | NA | CASSPIREETQYF | TGTGCCAGCTCACCAATCAGGGAAGAGACCCAGTACTTC
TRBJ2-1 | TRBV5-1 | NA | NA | CASSWSGYSNNEQFF | TGCGCCAGCAGCTGGTCAGGGTATTCCAACAATGAGCAGTTCTTC
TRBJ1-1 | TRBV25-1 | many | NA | CASSDWMNTEAFF | TGTGCCAGCAGTGATTGGATGAACACTGAAGCTTTCTTT
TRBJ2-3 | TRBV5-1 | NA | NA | CASSLGQSSDTQYF | TGCGCCAGCAGCTTGGGGCAGTCGTCAGATACGCAGTATTTT